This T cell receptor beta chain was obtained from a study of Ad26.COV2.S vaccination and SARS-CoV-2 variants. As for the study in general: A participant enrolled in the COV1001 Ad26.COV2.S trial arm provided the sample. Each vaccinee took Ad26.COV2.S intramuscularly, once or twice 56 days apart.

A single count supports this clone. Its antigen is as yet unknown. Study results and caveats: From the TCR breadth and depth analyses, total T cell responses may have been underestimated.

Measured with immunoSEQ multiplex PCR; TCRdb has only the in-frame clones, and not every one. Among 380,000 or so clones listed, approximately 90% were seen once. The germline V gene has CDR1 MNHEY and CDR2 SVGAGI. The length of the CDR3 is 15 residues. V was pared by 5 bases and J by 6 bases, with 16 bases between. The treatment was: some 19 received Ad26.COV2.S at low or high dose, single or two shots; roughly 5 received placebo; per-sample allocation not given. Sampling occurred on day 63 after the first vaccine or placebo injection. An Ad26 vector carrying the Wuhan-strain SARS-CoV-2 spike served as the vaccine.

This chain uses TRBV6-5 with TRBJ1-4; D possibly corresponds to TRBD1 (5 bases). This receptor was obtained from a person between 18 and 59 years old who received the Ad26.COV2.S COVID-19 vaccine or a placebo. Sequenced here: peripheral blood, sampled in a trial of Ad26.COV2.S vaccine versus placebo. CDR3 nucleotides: TGTGCCAGCAGTCCACGGACATTGCGGGATGAAAAACTGTTTTTT. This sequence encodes CASSPRTLRDEKLFF.